The present T cell receptor beta chain was sequenced within a study of cytomegalovirus exposure and HLA in healthy donors. Study observations and caveats: There was a cluster of highly shared sequence variants that was likely a sequencing artifact. With further analysis later on, most CMV-associated TCR beta chains appeared HLA-restricted. The study labeled 170 or so TCR beta chains cytomegalovirus-associated.

60 Vbeta and 13 Jbeta primers were used in PCR. The repertoire was sequenced with immunoSEQ multiplex PCR; TCRdb's copy has only in-frame clones and lacks some. The table lists some 190,000 clones, around 82% of them singletons, with less than 2.5% in the top ten. Notes on this clone: Its antigen remains unidentified.

With V trimmed by 8 bases and J by 3 bases, 12 bases remained unmatched. CDR3 length equals 15 residues. Germline V CDR1 and CDR2: SGHVS, FQNEAQ. This chain joins TRBV7-8 and TRBJ2-7, with 8 bases matching TRBD1. Sequenced: PBMCs. This receptor was taken from a woman under 40 in good health and CMV-seropositive. CDR3 amino acids: CASAQGAAGGYEQYF. CDR3 nucleotide sequence: TGTGCCAGCGCCCAGGGGGCGGCAGGGGGCTACGAGCAGTACTTC.